Given below is one T cell receptor (beta chain) in context. V trimming: 0 bases; J trimming: 0 bases; junction bases outside the gene matches: 18. The CDR3 length is 22 residues. Sequencing was performed with immunoSEQ multiplex PCR; in TCRdb, only in-frame clones are kept and a portion is missing. The sample holds 600,000 to 700,000 clones, 73% seen once. The sample is drawn from a study of shared clonotypes between healthy human individuals. Study context: Researchers assigned three CD4 naive, three CD4 memory, two CD8 naive and one CD8 memory plate to each donor.

This sequence was found in a woman between 25 and 40 years old in good health. Sequenced: memory CD4+ T cells sorted from blood. Subset here: CD45RA-negative fraction. The V and J genes are TRBV23-1 and TRBJ2-2, with 8 nucleotides matching TRBD1. TRBV23-1 is noted as an ORF with a role that remains uncertain. CDR3 sequence reads: CASSQSRTGYSCSWTNTGELFF. The CDR3 region has the DNA TGCGCCAGCAGTCAATCTAGGACAGGGTATTCCTGCTCTTGGACGAACACCGGGGAGCTGTTTTTT.